This T cell receptor beta chain was sequenced in a study of blood T cell repertoires in COVID-19. Study details: T cells, B-cell-depleted T cells, or PBMCs supplied cDNA or gDNA.

Data came from immunoSEQ multiplex PCR; TCRdb stores just in-frame clones and leaves some out. The repertoire holds 290,000 or so clones, with around 80% as singletons. Donors were grouped by their self-reported clinical history. Individuals in the exposed group had encountered a COVID-19 case within 2 weeks preceding study entry. The TCR comes from a man aged 35 to 55 who had been exposed to COVID-19. Sequenced: PBMCs or T cells enriched from blood (not recorded which).

The CDR3, as DNA: TGTGCCAGCAGCTTAGGGGCGGGAGCTTCCTACGAGCAGTACTTC. It codes for CASSLGAGASYEQYF. The V gene is TRBV7-6, the J gene TRBJ2-7; 7 positions match TRBD2. Germline V gene sequence: CDR1 SGHVS, CDR2 FNYEAQ. The CDR3 consists of 15 residues. With 1 base clipped from V and 1 base from J, the junction kept 4 bases outside the gene matches.